What follows are 32 T cell receptor beta chains derived from one specimen sequenced in a study of Ad26.COV2.S vaccination and SARS-CoV-2 variants. Sequencing was performed with immunoSEQ multiplex PCR; in TCRdb, only in-frame clones are kept and a portion is missing. The sample has 450,000 to 550,000 clones, 89% seen once. Treatment meaning: around 19 received Ad26.COV2.S at low or high dose, single or two shots; five or six received placebo; per-sample allocation not given. The study sampled participants on day 63 after the first vaccine or placebo injection. This material consisted of peripheral blood, taken in a trial of Ad26.COV2.S vaccine versus placebo. The receptors shown here come from a person aged 18-60 years who received the Ad26.COV2.S COVID-19 vaccine or a placebo.

The CDR3 nucleotides read TGTGCCAGCAGCCCCTTTGGGCTAGCGGACAATGAGCAGTTCTTC. It codes for CASSPFGLADNEQFF. The chain carries TRBV14 and TRBJ2-1, with TRBD2 matching 7 bases. J was trimmed by 5 bases and V by 4 bases; bases with no gene match: 8. The CDR3 consists of 15 residues. Germline CDR1 SGHDN, CDR2 FVKESK.

This clone was observed once. This chain uses TRBV6-5 with TRBJ2-1; 9 positions match TRBD2. The CDR3 has 15 residues. V was pared by 4 bases and J by 8 bases, with 9 bases of the junction left unmatched. CDR1 and CDR2 (germline): MNHEY, SVGAGI. The CDR3 sequence: CASSSLAGPRDEQFF. Here the CDR3 DNA reads TGTGCCAGCAGTTCCCTAGCGGGGCCCAGGGATGAGCAGTTCTTC.

This clone was recorded only once. The chain is built from TRBV4-1 and TRBJ1-1; 7 bases map to TRBD1. Germline CDR1 is MGHRA and CDR2 is YSYEKL. The CDR3 length is 15 residues. V gave up 1 base and J gave up 5 bases; unmatched junction bases: 7. In nucleotides, the CDR3 is TGCGCCAGCAGCCAAGTAGGCCAGGGGGGAACTGAAGCTTTCTTT. Translated, it gives CASSQVGQGGTEAFF.

The rearrangement links TRBV28 to TRBJ1-5; 9 positions agree with TRBD1. The CDR3 extends over 14 amino acids. With V trimmed by 3 bases and J by 6 bases, 3 bases remained unmatched. Germline values: CDR1 MDHEN, CDR2 SYDVKM. The CDR3, as DNA: TGTGCCAGCAGTTTGTACAGGGGGCTTCAGCCCCAGCATTTT. Its translation is CASSLYRGLQPQHF.

The gene calls are TRBV4-3 and TRBJ1-1, with 8 positions matching TRBD1. The junction had 10 bases not matched to a gene; V was cut back by 0 bases and J by 4 bases. CDR1 and CDR2 (germline): LGHNA, YSLEER. This CDR3 has 17 residues. The CDR3 DNA is TGCGCCAGCAGCCAAGATTTACCAGGGGGCTATGTCACTGAAGCTTTCTTT. Protein: CASSQDLPGGYVTEAFF.

The genes are TRBV5-1 and TRBJ2-5; D call uncertain. Germline V gene sequence: CDR1 SGHRS, CDR2 YFSETQ. The CDR3 sequence is 12 residues long. The germline V and J ends were trimmed by 4 bases and 5 bases, with 9 bases remaining between them. This CDR3 is CASSQARETQYF. The CDR3 bases are TGCGCCAGCAGCCAGGCCCGTGAGACCCAGTACTTC.

The chain uses TRBV7-3 and TRBJ2-3; no clear D. The CDR3 is made up of 13 amino acids. Trimming took 4 bases from V and 5 from J, leaving 10 bases between them. Looked up from germline, CDR1 is SGHTA and CDR2 is FQGTGA. In DNA form, the CDR3 reads TGTGCCAGCAGCTCCCCCTATGAAGATACGCAGTATTTT. Translating gives CASSSPYEDTQYF.

The rearrangement links TRBV19 to TRBJ2-1; 15 bases map to TRBD2. The CDR3 runs to 14 residues. V trimming: 6 bases; J trimming: 10 bases; junction bases outside the gene matches: 4. The germline V gene encodes CDR1 LNHDA and CDR2 SQIVND (reference sequence). This CDR3 reads CASRGLAGGWEQFF. For the CDR3, the DNA is TGTGCCAGTAGGGGACTAGCGGGAGGTTGGGAGCAGTTCTTC. Supplemented by reference TRBV19 and TRBJ2-1, the full variable domain reads DGGITQSPKYLFRKEGQNVTLSCEQNLNHDAMYWYRQDPGQGLRLIYYSQIVNDFQKGDIAEGYSVSREKKESFPLTVTSAQKNPTAFYLCASRGLAGGWEQFFGPGTRLTVL.

The gene calls are TRBV2 and TRBJ1-3; TRBD1 aligns across 8 bases. The CDR3 extends over 14 amino acids. From germline, CDR1 is SNHLY and CDR2 FYNNEI. The V and J ends lost 8 bases and 0 bases, in that order; junction bases with no gene match: 3. The CDR3 region is CASGTGHSGNTIYF. CDR3 coding DNA: TGTGCCAGCGGGACAGGCCACTCTGGAAACACCATATATTTT.

The chain carries TRBV4-1 and TRBJ1-1; D may be TRBD1 (6 bases). CDR1 and CDR2 from the germline V gene are MGHRA and YSYEKL. The ends were cut back, 4 bases at V and 8 bases at J, with 14 bases in the middle. The length of the CDR3 is 13 residues. This CDR3 is CASSPRYQGEAFF. DNA for the CDR3: TGCGCCAGCAGCCCGAGATATCAGGGGGAAGCTTTCTTT.

This sequence joins TRBV18 and TRBJ2-6; D is undetermined. V was pared by 2 bases and J by 3 bases, with 5 bases between. Per the germline V gene, CDR1 is KGHSH and CDR2 is LQKENI. The CDR3 has 14 amino acids. DNA of the CDR3: TGTGCCAGCTCACCAACCGTTGGGGCCAACGTCCTGACTTTC. It translates to CASSPTVGANVLTF.

This clone was seen just once. The chain uses TRBV28 and TRBJ2-6, with a possible D match to TRBD1 (7 bases). Germline CDR1 is MDHEN and CDR2 is SYDVKM. The CDR3 consists of 17 residues. With 2 bases removed from V and 4 bases from J, the gap between germline ends came to 15 bases. This CDR3 is CASSLLTGAGGANVLTF. CDR3 nucleotides: TGTGCCAGCAGTTTACTTACAGGGGCGGGAGGGGCCAACGTCCTGACTTTC.

The rearrangement joins TRBV6-2 or TRBV6-3 to TRBJ2-5; 10 bases map to TRBD1. The germline CDR1 and CDR2 sequences are MNHEY and SVGEGT. V lost 5 bases and J lost 4; bases outside the gene matches: 1. This CDR3 has 13 amino acids. This CDR3 is CASSGDRGETQYF. The CDR3, as DNA: TGTGCCAGCAGTGGGGACAGGGGAGAGACCCAGTACTTC.

The chain uses TRBV21-1 and TRBJ2-7. TRBV21-1 is described as a pseudogene. This CDR3 region has 11 residues. This CDR3 is CASRASYEQYV. Written as DNA, the CDR3 is TGTGCCAGTCGGGCGTCATACGAGCAGTACGTC.

This chain uses TRBV7-2 with TRBJ1-2, with no clear D. CDR1 SGHTA and CDR2 FQGNSA come from the germline V gene. This CDR3 has 14 amino acids. Trimming stripped 0 bases from V and 6 bases from J, with 11 bases between. As DNA, the CDR3 is TGTGCCAGCAGCTTAGCCACCCGTGGTAATGGCTACACCTTC. Its protein product is CASSLATRGNGYTF.

V and J are TRBV5-4 and TRBJ2-2; TRBD1 agrees at 8 bases. Germline lookup yields CDR1 SGHNT and CDR2 YYREEE (reference sequence). The CDR3 totals 15 residues. V lost 4 bases, J lost 6 bases, and 8 bases stayed unmatched. Here the CDR3 DNA reads TGTGCCAGCAGCCGACCGGACAGGGAGTCCGGGGAGCTGTTTTTT. It yields the protein CASSRPDRESGELFF.

The chain uses TRBV14 and TRBJ2-5; D gene uncertain. The CDR3 is 16 residues long. V was shortened by 4 bases and J by 2 bases, with 17 bases between the two germline ends. The V gene's germline CDR1 is SGHDN and CDR2 FVKESK. The CDR3 loop reads CASSRGIIWSQETQYF. The DNA for the CDR3 is TGTGCCAGCAGCCGTGGGATAATATGGAGTCAAGAGACCCAGTACTTC.

This clone has just one count. V usage is TRBV10-1 and J usage is TRBJ1-5, with D hard to call. This CDR3 has 16 amino acids. Deletions cut 7 bases from V and 0 bases from J, with 16 bases between. The germline V gene has CDR1 WNHNN and CDR2 SYGVQD (reference sequence). This chain's CDR3 is CASISTARYSNQPQHF. DNA of the CDR3: TGCGCCAGCATATCGACGGCCCGATATAGCAATCAGCCCCAGCATTTT.

The V call is TRBV29-1, the J call TRBJ2-2; D not certain. Germline V gene sequence: CDR1 SQVTM, CDR2 ANQGSEA. The CDR3 has 13 residues. Trimming shortened V by 3 bases and J by 3 bases, and 8 bases separated the two germline ends. The CDR3 DNA reads TGCAGCGTTGAGACCCTTCACACCGGGGAGCTGTTTTTT. Amino acids: CSVETLHTGELFF.

The chain joins TRBV6-6 to TRBJ1-1, with a possible D match to TRBD1 (5 bases). Per the germline V gene, CDR1 is MNHNY and CDR2 is SVGAGI (reference sequence). This CDR3 is built from 14 residues. The V gene lost 6 bases and the J gene lost 5 bases, with 16 bases spanning the gap. The DNA for the CDR3 is TGTGCCAGCAGGTACGGTAGGGGTATGACTGAAGCTTTCTTT. It codes for CASRYGRGMTEAFF.

The chain links TRBV24-1 to TRBJ1-5, with D tentatively TRBD1 (5 bases). Germline-derived CDR1 and CDR2 are KGHDR and SFDVKD. V was pared by 3 bases and J by 3 bases, with 11 bases between. CDR3 length equals 15 residues. DNA of the CDR3: TGTGCCACCAGTGATGCGGGACCGGACAATCAGCCCCAGCATTTT. It encodes CATSDAGPDNQPQHF.

This sequence joins TRBV3-1 (or the pseudogene TRBV3-2) and TRBJ1-3; 7 positions match TRBD1. Germline V gene data show CDR1 as LGHDT and CDR2 as YNNKEL (reference sequence). V was pared by 4 bases and J by 4 bases, with 13 bases of the junction left unmatched. CDR3 length equals 17 residues. CDR3 sequence (DNA): TGTGCCAGCAGCCTTACGAGACAGGGATTTAGCGGAAACACCATATATTTT. This encodes CASSLTRQGFSGNTIYF.

The chain carries TRBV5-3 and TRBJ2-5; 7 bases line up with TRBD2. TRBV5-3 is annotated as an ORF whose role is uncertain. Losses at the gene ends were 0 bases for V and 7 bases for J; bases not matched to a gene: 21. The CDR3 covers 19 residues. The CDR3 DNA sequence: TGTGCCAGAAGCTTGGATATCCAAAAGCGGGGCCAGGAACTAGGGACCCAGTACTTC. This encodes CARSLDIQKRGQELGTQYF.

This clone was seen a few times. The chain couples TRBV5-8 to TRBJ1-4, with D maybe TRBD1 (6 bases). V gave up 1 base and J gave up 6 bases, with 7 bases separating them. Germline V CDR1 and CDR2: SGHTS, YDEGEE. The CDR3 totals 13 residues. CDR3 nucleotide sequence: TGTGCCAGCAGCTTGAACAGGGATGAAAAACTGTTTTTT. It codes for CASSLNRDEKLFF.

The gene calls are TRBV5-1 and TRBJ2-7, with D possibly TRBD2 on 6 matching bases. The germline V gene encodes CDR1 SGHRS and CDR2 YFSETQ. V dropped 1 base and J dropped 0 bases, with 11 bases sitting between them. There are 15 residues in the CDR3. The CDR3 is CASSLMGGSSYEQYV. CDR3 DNA sequence: TGCGCCAGCAGCTTGATGGGGGGAAGCTCCTACGAGCAGTACGTC.

The chain has TRBV12-5 and TRBJ2-3; tentative D call: TRBD1 (5 bases). Looked up from germline, CDR1 is LGHNT and CDR2 is FRNRAP. V was cut by 1 base and J by 1 base, with 9 bases left in between. The CDR3 is made up of 15 amino acids. For the CDR3, the DNA is TGTGCTAGTGGTTTGGGACAGAGGCGCACAGATACGCAGTATTTT. Its translation: CASGLGQRRTDTQYF.

The chain employs TRBV5-5 and TRBJ2-3; weak D call: TRBD1 (6 bases). CDR1 and CDR2 (germline): SGHKS, YYEKEE (reference sequence). This CDR3 spans 15 amino acids. With 4 bases removed from V and 0 bases from J, the gap between germline ends came to 12 bases. The CDR3 reads CASSRDTTSTDTQYF. CDR3 nucleotides: TGTGCCAGCAGCCGGGACACTACCAGCACAGATACGCAGTATTTT.

The rearrangement links TRBV5-4 to TRBJ2-4; D gene uncertain. This CDR3 is 16 amino acids long. The V gene lost 7 bases and the J gene lost 1 base, with 18 bases spanning the gap. Germline V gene data show CDR1 as SGHNT and CDR2 as YYREEE (reference sequence). Here the CDR3 DNA reads TGTGCCAGCCGCGAGTCGCCAAACACGGCCAAAAACATTCAGTACTTC. It yields the protein CASRESPNTAKNIQYF.

The gene calls are TRBV24-1 and TRBJ1-3; D unresolved. This CDR3 is built from 12 residues. Per the germline V gene, CDR1 is KGHDR and CDR2 is SFDVKD. Between the trimmed V and J ends, which lost 3 bases and 6 bases, there was a span of 5 bases. CDR3 residues: CATSDGENTIYF. In DNA form, the CDR3 reads TGTGCCACCAGTGATGGAGAAAACACCATATATTTT.

This sequence joins TRBV27 and TRBJ1-1; possible D gene TRBD1, 6 bases. V lost 6 bases, J lost 3 bases, and 14 bases lay in between. Germline CDR1 MNHEY, CDR2 SMNVEV (reference sequence). The CDR3 spans 14 residues. The CDR3 reads CASREGGFDTEAFF. The CDR3 DNA follows: TGTGCCAGCAGAGAGGGGGGATTTGACACTGAAGCTTTCTTT.

The V call is TRBV27, the J call TRBJ2-7; TRBD2 matches at 8 bases. The CDR3 runs to 16 residues. J was trimmed by 0 bases and V by 1 base; bases with no gene match: 5. CDR1 and CDR2 (germline): MNHEY, SMNVEV (reference sequence). DNA of the CDR3: TGTGCCAGCAGTTTATTTAGCGGGGTCAGCTCCTACGAGCAGTACTTC. The encoded protein is CASSLFSGVSSYEQYF.

The rearrangement joins TRBV4-2 to TRBJ2-7; D uncertain. This CDR3 contains 13 residues. Trimming stripped 1 base from V and 6 bases from J, with 10 bases between. Germline-derived CDR1 and CDR2 are LGHNA and YNFKEQ. DNA for the CDR3: TGTGCCAGCAGCCAAGCCAGTCACGGCGAGCAGTACTTC. Translation gives CASSQASHGEQYF.